Below are 19 T cell receptor beta chains sequenced from a single sample in a study of CD8+ T cells in alopecia areata. RNA extraction and reverse transcription yielded cDNA as sequencing template. The method was immunoSEQ multiplex PCR; TCRdb's version includes in-frame clones alone and lacks a portion of them. In total the sample includes about 270,000 clones, none of them seen once. CD4, CD8alpha, NKG2D, NKG2ACE and other markers guided sorting of pooled cutaneous lymph node cells. Sample: CD4+ T cells sorted from a lymph node. The source of these receptors is a C3H/HeJ mouse with alopecia areata. These mice share the MHC haplotype H2-k.

This clone was seen a few times. A much larger clonotype is one base distant, so this may be a read error. Gene names are mouse gene names. With the read ending 4 residues before the CDR3 end, the germline J gene is used to fill in that end. The chain combines TRBV19 with TRBJ1-2, with a possible D match to TRBD1 (5 bases). The CDR3 totals 12 residues. The germline gives CDR1 FNHDT, CDR2 SITEND (reference sequence). Trimming cost V 7 bases and J 1 base, with 8 bases left between them. CDR3 region: CASGDRNSDYTF. The CDR3 bases that were read are TGTGCCAGCGGTGACAGAAACTCC.

This clone appeared many times. Here the gene names and germline are mouse. Here the CDR3 reads CASSLADWGDAETLYF. CDR3 DNA (partial): TGTGCCAGCAGCTTAGCGGACTGGGGGGATGCAGAA. This chain joins TRBV3 and TRBJ2-3; 11 bases are shared with TRBD2. The read ends 4 residues before the CDR3 terminus; that terminus is restored from the germline J gene. V was clipped by 0 bases and J by 2 bases; unmatched bases: 1. Germline V gene data show CDR1 as SNHLY and CDR2 as FYNGKV (reference sequence). The CDR3 is 16 residues long. Full variable domain (rest looked up from reference TRBV3 and TRBJ2-3): GPKVLQIPSHQIIDMGQMVTLNCDPVSNHLYFYWYKQILGQQMEFLVNFYNGKVMEKSKLFKDQFSVERPDGSYFTLKIQPTALEDSAVYFCASSLADWGDAETLYFGSGTRLTVL.

Concerning this clone itself: Gene and germline names: mouse. The DNA ends 4 residues before the CDR3 does, and the rest of the CDR3 is filled in from the germline J gene. This chain links TRBV13-1 with TRBJ2-1, with a tentative D call TRBD2 (7 bases). Per the germline V gene, CDR1 is NSHNY and CDR2 is SYGAGN. V was trimmed by 0 bases and J by 0 bases, leaving 10 bases between them. The CDR3 spans 16 residues. This CDR3 is CASSDAGGRNYAEQFF. CDR3 DNA (partial): TGTGCCAGCAGTGATGCGGGGGGCCGTAACTATGCT.

With respect to this clone: Each gene name is a mouse one. CDR3 loop: CASSDRTGGVYEQYF. The part of the CDR3 DNA that was read is TGTGCCAGCAGTGATCGGACTGGGGGGGTCTAT. This sequence joins TRBV13-1 and TRBJ2-7; 12 bases agree with TRBD2. The read ends 4 residues shy of where the CDR3 ends; the end is completed using the germline J gene. Germline values: CDR1 NSHNY, CDR2 SYGAGN. The length of the CDR3 is 15 residues. Trimming removed 1 base from V and 3 bases from J; junction bases left unmatched: 2.

This clone was counted only a few times. Each gene name is a mouse one. The read is 4 residues too short to cover the CDR3 end, so that end is filled in from the germline J gene. This chain links TRBV13-2 with TRBJ2-2, with 10 bases lining up with TRBD2. V lost 0 bases to trimming and J lost 0 bases; unmatched junction nucleotides: 2. The CDR3 extends over 17 amino acids. Germline V gene lookup returns CDR1 NNHNN and CDR2 SYGAGS (reference sequence). CDR3 DNA, as far as it was read: TGTGCCAGCGGTGATGCTCTGGGGGGGCCAAACACCGGG. Translating it yields CASGDALGGPNTG. The whole CDR3 reads CASGDALGGPNTGQLYF.

This clone has only a few counts. These gene names are mouse names. The read is 4 residues too short to cover the CDR3 end, so that end is filled in from the germline J gene. The chain has TRBV5 and TRBJ2-2, with TRBD1 matching 7 bases. The trim removed 4 bases at V and 6 bases at J, leaving 2 bases unmatched. This CDR3 has 13 residues. Germline loops: CDR1 LGHNA, CDR2 YNLKQL (reference sequence). The DNA read from the CDR3 is TGTGCCAGCAGCCGACAGGGATCCGGG. Protein product: CASSRQGSG. The complete CDR3 protein is CASSRQGSGQLYF.

About this clone: These gene names are mouse names. With the read ending 4 residues before the CDR3 end, the germline J gene is used to fill in that end. This same CDR3 is encoded by further DNA sequences in the sample. The chain combines TRBV13-3 with TRBJ2-2; D is possibly TRBD2 (5 bases). The CDR3 consists of 14 residues. V was shortened by 1 base and J by 1 base, with 5 bases between the two germline ends. CDR1 and CDR2 (germline): NNHDY, SYVADS. CDR3 residues: CASSDWGNTGQLYF. CDR3 DNA (partial): TGTGCCAGCAGTGATTGGGGAAACACCGGG.

Note on this clone: Mouse names are used for the genes. The sequenced fragment ends 4 residues before the CDR3 boundary, so the rest is inferred from the germline J gene. The gene calls are TRBV31 and TRBJ2-1; 12 nucleotides agree with TRBD2. Germline V gene sequence: CDR1 GKSSPN, CDR2 SITVG. The CDR3 has 17 residues. J gave up 0 bases and V 3 bases, and 6 bases lay outside the gene matches. CDR3 bases read: TGTGCCTGGAGGCCGGGACTGGGGGGATATAACTATGCT. It specifies CAWRPGLGGYNYA. The whole CDR3 is CAWRPGLGGYNYAEQFF.

As to this clone: The gene symbols are mouse symbols. The read falls 4 residues short of the CDR3 end, and the missing part is taken from the germline J gene. This chain uses TRBV29 with TRBJ2-2; D call uncertain. Looked up from germline, CDR1 is MSHET and CDR2 is SYDVDS. V lost 3 bases to trimming and J lost 1 base, with 3 bases between them. CDR3 length: 13 residues. CDR3 region: CASSFRNTGQLYF. The CDR3 bases that were read are TGTGCTAGCAGTTTCAGAAACACCGGG.

This clone appeared a few times. Mouse gene names and germline throughout. The CDR3 end is not reached by the read, which stops 4 residues before it; the germline J gene fills it in. This chain links TRBV19 with TRBJ1-1, with TRBD1 as a possible D gene (6 bases). Trimming left V 1 base short and J 4 bases short, with 11 bases between. Germline V lookup: CDR1 FNHDT, CDR2 SITEND (reference sequence). The CDR3 is 14 amino acids. CDR3 DNA, as far as it was read: TGTGCCAGCAGTATAAACAGGGTGGGCACA. Protein: CASSINRVGT. The full CDR3 reads CASSINRVGTEVFF.

This clone was counted only a few times. These gene names are mouse names. The CDR3 is cut off 4 residues early in the read; its end comes from the germline J gene. The gene calls are TRBV13-2 and TRBJ2-3, with a possible D match to TRBD2 (7 bases). The V gene lost 1 base and the J gene lost 1 base, with 10 bases spanning the gap. This CDR3 is 15 amino acids long. From germline, CDR1 is NNHNN and CDR2 SYGAGS (reference sequence). The CDR3 spells CASGDLGAGAETLYF. Incomplete CDR3 DNA: TGTGCCAGCGGTGATCTGGGGGCCGGTGCAGAA.

This clone was found a few times. Genes and germline come from the mouse. The CDR3 end falls 4 residues outside the read, so it is completed with the germline J gene. The same CDR3 also results from other DNA sequences found in this sample. The chain couples TRBV13-1 to TRBJ2-2; TRBD2 matches 12 bases. Germline V lookup: CDR1 NSHNY, CDR2 SYGAGN. The CDR3 is 14 residues long. The trim removed 6 bases at V and 5 bases at J, leaving 2 bases unmatched. CDR3 amino acids: CASTGTGGTGQLYF. The CDR3 bases that were read are TGTGCCAGCACCGGGACTGGGGGGACCGGG.

A remark on this clone: Here the gene names and germline are mouse. Sequencing ends 4 residues short of the CDR3 end; the germline J gene provides the rest. At the DNA level, this CDR3 is encoded by other sequences in the same sample as well. The chain uses TRBV5 and TRBJ2-1; the match to TRBD2 covers 10 bases. The CDR3 consists of 16 residues. In germline, CDR1 is LGHNA, CDR2 YNLKQL (reference sequence). The V gene end was trimmed by 0 bases and the J gene end by 3 bases; junction bases not matched to a gene: 2. The DNA read from the CDR3 is TGTGCCAGCAGCCAAGAGGGGACTGGGGTCTATGCT. Amino acids: CASSQEGTGVYA. In full, the CDR3 is CASSQEGTGVYAEQFF.

Notes on this clone: Gene and germline names: mouse. The CDR3 goes on 4 residues after the read ends, and that part is filled in from the germline J gene. The chain joins TRBV13-3 to TRBJ2-7; 9 bases agree with TRBD1. The CDR3 spans 14 residues. Germline V lookup: CDR1 NNHDY, CDR2 SYVADS. CDR3 residues: CASRYRGRGDEQYF. CDR3 bases read: TGTGCCAGCAGATACAGGGGGCGAGGGGAT.

In its sample, this clone was seen a few times. Genes and germline are mouse. The missing CDR3 end, 4 residues past where the read stops, is filled in from the germline J gene. The genes are TRBV13-3 and TRBJ2-5; no clear D. The CDR3 consists of 13 residues. With 3 bases removed from V and 0 bases from J, the gap between germline ends came to 5 bases. Germline V gene lookup returns CDR1 NNHDY and CDR2 SYVADS. Incomplete CDR3 DNA: TGTGCCAGCAGTGTTCTTAACCAAGAC. Residues: CASSVLNQD. The whole CDR3 sequence reads CASSVLNQDTQYF. Full variable domain (remainder filled in from reference TRBV13-3 and TRBJ2-5): EAAVTQSPRSKVAVTGGKVTLSCHQTNNHDYMYWYRQDTGHGLRLIHYSYVADSTEKGDIPDGYKASRPSQENFSLILELASLSQTAVYFCASSVLNQDTQYFGPGTRLLVL.

This clone was recorded a few times. Gene names denote mouse genes. The sequenced fragment ends 3 residues before the CDR3 boundary, so the rest is inferred from the germline J gene. The sample holds other DNA sequences that translate to the same CDR3. V is TRBV1 and J is TRBJ1-6; D unclear. TRBJ1-6 is recorded as an ORF, its role being uncertain. The V gene lost 2 bases and the J gene lost 1 base, with 6 bases spanning the gap. CDR3 size: 15 residues. Germline V gene lookup returns CDR1 NSQYPW and CDR2 LRSPGD (reference sequence). The CDR3 protein is CTCSAQVSYNSPLYF. Partial CDR3 DNA: TGCACCTGCAGTGCACAGGTGTCCTATAATTCGCCC.

This clone was seen a handful of times. All gene names here are mouse names. The read stops 4 residues short of the end of the CDR3; the missing end is completed from the germline J gene. V is TRBV13-3 and J is TRBJ2-7; 9 bases are shared with TRBD2. There are 14 residues in the CDR3. The V gene's germline CDR1 is NNHDY and CDR2 SYVADS. The covered CDR3 bases are TGTGCCAGCAGTGTGCCTGGGGGGGGAGAT. This gives the protein CASSVPGGGD. The CDR3 reads in full as CASSVPGGGDEQYF.

As to this clone: The genes are named according to mouse. Sequencing ends 4 residues short of the CDR3 end; the germline J gene provides the rest. The chain combines TRBV17 with TRBJ1-2; the D gene is possibly TRBD1 (5 bases). This CDR3 region has 14 residues. The V end lost 3 bases, the J end lost 0 bases, and 8 bases lay between the germline ends. Germline assignment: CDR1 MNHDT and CDR2 YYDKIL. The CDR3 region is CASSSGRANSDYTF. The sequenced CDR3 bases are TGTGCTAGCAGTAGTGGCAGGGCAAACTCC.

Concerning this clone itself: Gene names and germline match the mouse. The read halts 4 residues ahead of the CDR3 end, with the missing end drawn from the germline J gene. This chain uses TRBV19 with TRBJ1-1; TRBD1 might be the D (6 bases). The germline V gene encodes CDR1 FNHDT and CDR2 SITEND (reference sequence). V lost 3 bases to trimming and J lost 3 bases, with 9 bases between them. The CDR3 loop spans 13 amino acids. CDR3 DNA (partial): TGTGCCAGCAGTAAGGGACAATACACA. The encoded protein is CASSKGQYT. Given in full, the CDR3 is CASSKGQYTEVFF.